This TCR beta chain originates from a study of blood T cell repertoires in COVID-19. On the study more broadly: Whether acute or convalescent, the COVID-19 samples came from the United States, Italy and Spain. In each case, the material was cDNA or gDNA derived from T cells, B-cell-depleted T cells, or PBMCs.

This CDR3 is 15 amino acids long. After removal of 5 bases from V and 5 bases from J, the junction contained 6 bases not matched to a gene. Looked up from germline, CDR1 is LGHNT and CDR2 is FRNRAP. In the source study's methods: Researchers report that nucleated cell counts were estimated from reference gene primer amplification. Assay: immunoSEQ multiplex PCR; the TCRdb copy retains only in-frame clones and omits some. From that table come the V and J calls and clone size; the DNA was used to work out D and trimming. Of over 150,000 clones listed, over 65% are singletons. The material sequenced was peripheral blood. This clonotype was sampled from an older man with acute or convalescent COVID-19. The V and J genes are TRBV12-5 and TRBJ2-2, with 9 bases lining up with TRBD1. The CDR3, as DNA: TGTGCTAGTGGTCCAGGACAGGGGAGAACCGGGGAGCTGTTTTTT. This sequence encodes CASGPGQGRTGELFF.